The entry that follows covers one T cell receptor (beta chain) sequence. The data were obtained in a study of blood T cell repertoires in COVID-19. Across the study: Specimens from acute and convalescent COVID-19 originated in the United States, Italy and Spain.

The data were produced by immunoSEQ multiplex PCR, yet TCRdb's version contains in-frame clones alone and is incomplete. The table has about 59,000 clones, 79% seen once; the top ten hold over 3%. The CDR3 extends over 15 amino acids. Trimming removed 1 base at V and 3 bases at J, with 12 bases between. CDR1 and CDR2 (germline): MNHEY, SVGAGI. The TCR originated in a man aged 55 to 69 with acute or convalescent COVID-19. The rearrangement uses TRBV6-5 and TRBJ1-2, with D possibly being TRBD1 (5 bases). The sequenced sample was peripheral blood. The CDR3: CASSYLGPGDYGYTF. The CDR3, as DNA: TGTGCCAGCAGTTACTTGGGGCCCGGCGACTATGGCTACACCTTC.